The rows below give T cell receptor beta chains drawn from one sample of a study of T cell repertoires in cytomegalovirus infection. TCRdb re-called the reads with MiXCR, one entry per CDR3 protein. The sample lists about 360,000 distinct CDR3 sequences; about a sixth were seen once. What was sequenced was PBMCs. The receptors here all came from a human donor in good health (CMV status not recorded). Some clones in this sample may be carry-over from other donors' samples. CDR3s include the opening cysteine and the closing phenylalanine or tryptophan. The order of the fields is J gene, V gene, D gene, CDR3 protein. The D gene is left open where the match is weak.

>TRBJ1-5|TRBV7-2|NA
CASSPGARQPQHF
>TRBJ2-2|TRBV27|NA
CASSLSGTGELFF
>TRBJ2-1|TRBV7-9|TRBD2
CASKGLAGEAEQFF
>TRBJ1-5|TRBV27|NA
CASSFSVGPQHF
>TRBJ2-7|TRBV7-2|NA
CASSLSGRVRLGEQYF
>TRBJ1-3|TRBV7-8|NA
CASSYHRLLPGNTIYF
>TRBJ2-4|TRBV2|NA
CASRRFGKNIQYF
>TRBJ2-1|TRBV11-2|NA
CASSLQRWNEQSF
>TRBJ2-1|TRBV19|TRBD2
CASRPTSGTYNEQFF
>TRBJ2-7|TRBV19|TRBD1
CASSIRTGVPLEQYF
>TRBJ1-5|TRBV7-8|NA
CASRKGGNQPQHF
>TRBJ1-6|TRBV20-1|NA
CSARDSESSYNSPLHF
>TRBJ2-5|TRBV7-2|TRBD2
CASSSGRLAGGETQYF
>TRBJ2-1|TRBV5-1|NA
CASKGDEQFF
>TRBJ2-3|TRBV15|NA
CATSRDPTGTTDTQYF
>TRBJ2-1|TRBV7-2|NA
CASSLNAFSYNEQFF
>TRBJ2-3|TRBV6-1|TRBD1
CASSEAPATGSQYF
>TRBJ1-3|TRBV6-1|TRBD1
CASRTGTVSGNTIYF
>TRBJ2-7|TRBV4-1|NA
CASSHLTGTAYEQYF
>TRBJ1-5|TRBV7-2|NA
CASSFQMNQPQHF
>TRBJ1-2|TRBV6-6|NA
CASSSTGPMDYGYTF
>TRBJ2-1|TRBV12-3/TRBV12-4|TRBD2
CASSSTGLAGGAYNEQFF
>TRBJ1-1|TRBV12-3/TRBV12-4|NA
CASSFGPLDTEAFF
>TRBJ1-3|TRBV7-9|NA
CASSIRQEGNTIYF
>TRBJ2-5|TRBV20-1|NA
CSAPRSPQETQYF
>TRBJ2-1|TRBV7-9|TRBD2
CASSPFSGEGEQFF
>TRBJ2-1|TRBV6-2/TRBV6-3|NA
CASSSVNNEQFF
>TRBJ1-5|TRBV6-1|TRBD1
CASRRTGDQPQHF
>TRBJ2-1|TRBV7-6|TRBD2
CASSSERENSYNEQFF
>TRBJ1-6|TRBV7-2|NA
CASSSQGYSPLHF
>TRBJ2-7|TRBV30|TRBD1
CAWTRQGNYEQYF
>TRBJ2-3|TRBV18|NA
CASSPPDGGADTQYF
>TRBJ2-1|TRBV10-3|NA
CAIAATTSSNEQFF
>TRBJ1-4|TRBV29-1|NA
CSVGTAEKLFF
>TRBJ2-3|TRBV19|NA
CASSIAGSTDTQYF
>TRBJ2-7|TRBV2|NA
CASRSRLTYEQYF
>TRBJ2-7|TRBV6-5|NA
CASSYDYEQYF
>TRBJ2-5|TRBV28|TRBD2
CASSRRLAGFMGEETQYF
>TRBJ2-7|TRBV7-2|NA
CASSPSGVDEQYF
>TRBJ2-7|TRBV20-1|TRBD2
CSARDQTSGSYEQYF
>TRBJ1-1|TRBV5-1|NA
CASSPAGEGNTEAFF
>TRBJ2-1|TRBV10-3|NA
CAIRAHRNHKLEQFF
>TRBJ1-5|TRBV12-5|NA
CASAGPGNQPQHF
>TRBJ2-3|TRBV6-1|TRBD1
CASMDGTGLITDTQYF
>TRBJ2-5|TRBV3-1|NA
CASSHVIGETQYF
>TRBJ2-2|TRBV13|TRBD2
CASSLLAGMNTGELFF
>TRBJ1-3|TRBV12-3/TRBV12-4|TRBD1
CASQTGLRGNTIYF
>TRBJ1-1|TRBV14|NA
CASTFHPGATEAFF
>TRBJ2-1|TRBV12-3/TRBV12-4|TRBD2
CASSFGRGVYNEQFF
>TRBJ1-4|TRBV4-3|NA
CASSQVIGEKLFF
>TRBJ2-5|TRBV7-2|NA
CASSFPQVAETQYF
>TRBJ1-5|TRBV7-8|NA
CASSLGRFPSAQHF
>TRBJ1-5|TRBV5-6|NA
CASSLIRTPYSNQPQHF
>TRBJ2-7|TRBV27|TRBD2
CASSFWSGGYEQYF